The 3 T cell receptor beta chains below come from one sample, sequenced in a study of T cells expressing NK-cell markers. TCRdb derives one entry per CDR3 protein from the 5' RACE reads, leaving out DNA. This sample carries a few hundred thousand distinct CDR3 sequences, with roughly 5.2% going to the ten biggest clones. The material sequenced was blood T cells: a sorted CD56 or NKG2C T cell subset, CD4+ or CD8+ T cells, or bulk PBMC T cells (not recorded which). The receptors stem from a man aged 18-75 years in good health.

The V gene is TRBV11-1, the J gene TRBJ2-1; lacking DNA, the TRBD2 call made by TCRdb goes unchecked. This CDR3 is built from 18 residues. CDR1 SGHAT and CDR2 FQDESV come from the germline V gene (reference sequence). This CDR3 is CASSPLAGNVHAYNEQFF.

The V gene is TRBV25-1, the J gene TRBJ1-2; TCRdb proposes TRBD1, but this gene call is untestable without DNA. The length of the CDR3 is 14 residues. The V gene's germline CDR1 is MGHDK and CDR2 SYGVNS. The chain's CDR3 is CASSPGDRGGGYTF.

The chain joins TRBV7-3 to TRBJ1-1; there is no DNA to check the TCRdb D call of TRBD1. Germline V gene lookup returns CDR1 SGHTA and CDR2 FQGTGA. The length of the CDR3 is 15 residues. CDR3: CASSPGGGMNTEAFF.